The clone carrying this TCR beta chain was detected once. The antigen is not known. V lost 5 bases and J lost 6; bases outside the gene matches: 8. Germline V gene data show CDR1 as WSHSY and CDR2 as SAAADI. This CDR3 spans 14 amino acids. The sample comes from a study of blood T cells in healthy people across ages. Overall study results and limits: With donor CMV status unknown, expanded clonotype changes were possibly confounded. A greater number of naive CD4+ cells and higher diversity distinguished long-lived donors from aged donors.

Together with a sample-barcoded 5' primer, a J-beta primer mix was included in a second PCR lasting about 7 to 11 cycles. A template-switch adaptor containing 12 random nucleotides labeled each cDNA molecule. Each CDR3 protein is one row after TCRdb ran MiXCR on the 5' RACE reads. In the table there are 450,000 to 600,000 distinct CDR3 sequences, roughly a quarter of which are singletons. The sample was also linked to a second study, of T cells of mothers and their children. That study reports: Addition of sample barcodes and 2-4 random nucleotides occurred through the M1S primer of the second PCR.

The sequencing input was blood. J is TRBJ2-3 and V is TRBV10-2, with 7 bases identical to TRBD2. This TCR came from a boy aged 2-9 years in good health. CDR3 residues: CASSLTSSADTQYF. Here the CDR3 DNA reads TGCGCCAGCAGTTTGACTAGCTCGGCGGATACGCAGTATTTT.